This is a list of T cell receptor beta chains from one sample in a study of T-cell memory formation after mild COVID-19. TCRdb re-called the 5' RACE reads through MiXCR, storing one row per CDR3 protein. Here the sample spans about 55,000 distinct CDR3 sequences, around 30% being singletons. The sample consisted of PBMCs or a T cell subset sorted from them (not recorded which). These receptors were collected from a man younger than 35 who had mild COVID-19 (a few samples of this study predate the infection). Cell type and time point are not known. Each CDR3 is given with its conserved first and last residue. D genes are given only for firm matches. Part of the rows lack a size; the others show once, few, many or a class for expanded clones.

CDR3 length,J gene,D gene,V gene,clone size,CDR3 protein,CDR3 DNA
14,TRBJ2-5,-,TRBV7-9,-,CASSLSQIGETQYF,TGTGCCAGCAGCTTATCCCAGATAGGAGAGACCCAGTACTTC
14,TRBJ1-2,-,TRBV12-3/TRBV12-4,few,CASSFSPVVYGYTF,TGTGCCAGCAGTTTTAGCCCGGTGGTCTATGGCTACACCTTC
14,TRBJ2-3,TRBD1,TRBV27,few,CASKSTGVADTQYF,TGTGCCAGCAAGTCGACAGGGGTCGCAGATACGCAGTATTTT
14,TRBJ2-1,-,TRBV29-1,-,CSVGGVDRYNEQFF,TGCAGCGTGGGCGGGGTCGATCGCTACAATGAGCAGTTCTTC
17,TRBJ2-3,TRBD1,TRBV7-9,few,CASSYPTGVDSADTQYF,TGTGCCAGCAGCTATCCGACAGGGGTGGATTCGGCAGATACGCAGTATTTT
12,TRBJ1-1,TRBD1,TRBV7-2,-,CASSEDRAKAFF,TGTGCCAGCAGCGAGGACAGGGCAAAAGCTTTCTTT
16,TRBJ1-3,TRBD1,TRBV11-2,-,CASSWRAGGDSNTIYF,TGTGCCAGCAGCTGGAGAGCAGGGGGTGATTCGAACACCATATATTTT
10,TRBJ2-5,-,TRBV29-1,-,CSVEGRTQYF,TGCAGCGTTGAGGGACGGACCCAGTACTTC
16,TRBJ1-1,-,TRBV3-1,few,CASSSTFLRMNTEAFF,TGTGCCAGCAGTAGCACTTTTCTACGAATGAACACTGAAGCTTTCTTT
13,TRBJ2-7,-,TRBV7-9,-,CASSARVGDEQYF,TGTGCCAGCAGTGCGAGGGTAGGAGACGAGCAGTACTTC
16,TRBJ2-5,TRBD2,TRBV4-3,-,CASSPLLAGGPETQYF,TGCGCCAGCAGCCCACTACTAGCGGGGGGGCCAGAGACCCAGTACTTC
17,TRBJ2-6,-,TRBV6-6,-,CASSYPDDSTQANVLTF,TGTGCCAGCAGTTACCCAGATGACAGTACGCAGGCCAACGTCCTGACTTTC
15,TRBJ2-1,TRBD2,TRBV29-1,many,CSVEATSGGANEQFF,TGCAGCGTTGAAGCAACTAGCGGGGGGGCGAATGAGCAGTTCTTC
16,TRBJ2-2,TRBD2,TRBV10-3,-,CAISDPGLATTGELFF,TGTGCCATCAGTGACCCTGGACTAGCGACCACCGGGGAGCTGTTTTTT
16,TRBJ1-1,-,TRBV6-5,few,CASSDTWGTGSTEAFF,TGTGCCAGCAGTGACACCTGGGGGACCGGGTCCACTGAAGCTTTCTTT
15,TRBJ1-2,-,TRBV2,many,CASSATEGSRYGYTF,TGTGCCAGCAGTGCCACTGAGGGGAGTCGCTATGGCTACACCTTC